This is a list of T cell receptor beta chains from one sample in a study of CD8 T cells in ankylosing spondylitis. TCRdb reanalysed the 5' RACE reads using MiXCR and keeps one entry per CDR3 protein. Of a few hundred thousand distinct CDR3 sequences in the sample, about 20% were seen once. Source material: blood, either unsorted or a sorted T cell fraction (not recorded which). The receptor set was obtained from a female donor with ankylosing spondylitis or in good health (not recorded which). Each CDR3 is given with its conserved first and last residue. A D gene is named only where the DNA matches it firmly. Size is omitted from some rows. Given values are once, few, many or a class for expanded clones.

d_gene	v_gene	j_gene	abundance	CDR3nt	CDR3aa
-	TRBV18	TRBJ2-1	-	TGTGCCAGCTCAATCGGACAAGGGTTGGGCAATGAGCAGTTCTTC	CASSIGQGLGNEQFF
TRBD2	TRBV5-1	TRBJ2-7	few	TGCTCCAGCAGCTTAACCGGGACTAGCGTATACGAGCAGTACTTC	CSSSLTGTSVYEQYF
-	TRBV10-3	TRBJ2-1	many	TGTGCCATCAGTGTTGACTCCAACAATGAGCAGTTCTTC	CAISVDSNNEQFF
-	TRBV12-3/TRBV12-4	TRBJ2-5	few	TGTGCCAGCAGTTCCGGGACCGCGCAAGAGACCCAGTACTTC	CASSSGTAQETQYF
TRBD1	TRBV20-1	TRBJ2-7	-	TGCAGTGCTCATCGGACAGGGTGGTACGAGCAGTACTTC	CSAHRTGWYEQYF
TRBD2	TRBV12-3/TRBV12-4	TRBJ2-5	few	TGTGCCAGCAGTTTAGCGCTTAGCGGGAGGCTCCAAGAGACCCAGTACTTC	CASSLALSGRLQETQYF
-	TRBV20-1	TRBJ2-1	many	TGCAGTGCTAGGGACTGGTACAATGAGCAGTTCTTC	CSARDWYNEQFF
TRBD1	TRBV3-1	TRBJ2-7	-	TGTGCCAGCAGCCGGGACAGTAACTACGAGCAGTACTTC	CASSRDSNYEQYF
TRBD2	TRBV7-8	TRBJ2-7	few	TGTGCCAGCAGCCTCCTGGGTAGCGGGAGTGACGAGCAGTACTTC	CASSLLGSGSDEQYF
TRBD1	TRBV12-5	TRBJ1-4	many	TGTGCTAGTGGTTTGTCACGGGACAGGGGGCATGAAACTAATGAAAAACTGTTTTTT	CASGLSRDRGHETNEKLFF
TRBD2	TRBV5-1	TRBJ2-3	-	TGCGCCAGCAGCCATGGACTAGCGCGAGATACGCAGTATTTT	CASSHGLARDTQYF
TRBD1	TRBV30	TRBJ1-2	-	TGTGCCTGGAGCGCCAGGGGGACTAACTATGGCTACACCTTC	CAWSARGTNYGYTF
TRBD2	TRBV6-1	TRBJ2-7	few	TGTGCCAGCCAAAGGGATGGAGCGGGAGGGAGTTCCTACGAGCAGTACTTC	CASQRDGAGGSSYEQYF
-	TRBV5-6	TRBJ1-5	many	TGTGCCAGCAGCTTGTCGCGGGATAGCAATCAGCCCCAGCATTTT	CASSLSRDSNQPQHF
TRBD2	TRBV11-2	TRBJ2-3	few	TGTGCCAGCAGCAAGGGACTAGCGGGAGTAAGGGGTAGCACAGATACGCAGTATTTT	CASSKGLAGVRGSTDTQYF
TRBD2	TRBV6-1	TRBJ2-3	-	TGTGCCAGCAGTGCTACTAGCGGGAGGGCCAGAGATACGCAGTATTTT	CASSATSGRARDTQYF
-	TRBV20-1	TRBJ2-7	-	TGCAGTGCTAGAGGTAACAGGGCTAGCGGATCCTACGAGCAGTACTTC	CSARGNRASGSYEQYF
TRBD2	TRBV19	TRBJ2-2	-	TGTGCCAGTAGTATAGGAGGACTAGCGGGAGTAGGTACCGGGGAGCTGTTTTTT	CASSIGGLAGVGTGELFF
TRBD1	TRBV18	TRBJ2-7	-	TGTGCCAGCTCACCCCCGAGGACAGGGGATTACGAGCAGTACTTC	CASSPPRTGDYEQYF
TRBD2	TRBV12-3/TRBV12-4	TRBJ2-7	-	TGTGCCAGCAGTACATTAGCGGGAGGGTCCTACGAGCAGTACTTC	CASSTLAGGSYEQYF
TRBD2	TRBV10-3	TRBJ2-5	-	TGTGCCATCAGCCCACTAGCGGGAGGGTTAGAGACCCAGTACTTC	CAISPLAGGLETQYF
-	TRBV6-5	TRBJ1-1	-	TGTGCCAGCAGTTACCGGACGGGTGAAGCTTTCTTT	CASSYRTGEAFF
-	TRBV6-4	TRBJ2-7	few	TGTGCGAACGACAGGCAGTACTTC	CANDRQYF
TRBD1	TRBV6-6	TRBJ1-1	few	TGTGCCAGCAGCTACCCCGACAGGGGGAACACTGAAGCTTTCTTT	CASSYPDRGNTEAFF
TRBD1	TRBV10-3	TRBJ2-2	many	TGTGCCATCAGGGTGGACAGGGACCCCACCGGGGAGCTGTTTTTT	CAIRVDRDPTGELFF
TRBD2	TRBV24-1	TRBJ2-7	few	TGTGCCACCAGTCAATCCGGGGGGTCGCGGCAGTACTTC	CATSQSGGSRQYF
-	TRBV10-3	TRBJ1-2	-	TGTGCCATCAGTGAGTCGGGCAGGGTGTACTATGGCTACACCTTC	CAISESGRVYYGYTF
-	TRBV5-6	TRBJ2-1	few	TGTGCCAGCAGCTTGTCATTCGACAGGCATAGTGGGAATGAGCAGTTCTTC	CASSLSFDRHSGNEQFF
TRBD1	TRBV20-1	TRBJ1-5	many	TGCAGTGCGCGGCTGACAGGGGGCAATCAGCCCCAGCATTTT	CSARLTGGNQPQHF
TRBD1	TRBV4-3	TRBJ2-2	-	TGCGCCAGCAGCCAAGGTGACAGGGCAAGGGACACCGGGGAGCTGTTTTTT	CASSQGDRARDTGELFF
TRBD2	TRBV4-3	TRBJ2-7	few	TGCGCCAGCAGCCAAGATCAGGTCGGGAGGTACGAGCAGTACTTC	CASSQDQVGRYEQYF
-	TRBV6-2/TRBV6-3	TRBJ2-1	-	TGTGCCAGCTCAAGGGCGCGCGGAGATCCCTACAATGAGCAGTTCTTC	CASSRARGDPYNEQFF
TRBD1	TRBV20-1	TRBJ2-7	many	TGCAGTGCTGGTTACGGGACAGGGGGCGGCGAGCAGTACTTC	CSAGYGTGGGEQYF
-	TRBV20-1	TRBJ2-7	few	TGCAGTGCTAGAGGACTGGCGGGGCTCTACGAGCAGTACTTC	CSARGLAGLYEQYF
-	TRBV6-1	TRBJ2-5	-	TGTGCCAGCAATGACAGGCCGGGTGAGACCCAGTACTTC	CASNDRPGETQYF
-	TRBV24-1	TRBJ2-2	-	TGTGCCACCAGTGCAATGGGCGGGGAGCTGTTTTTT	CATSAMGGELFF
-	TRBV24-1	TRBJ2-1	-	TGTGCCACCAGTGATCCTGGCAAGCGGAATGAGCAGTTCTTC	CATSDPGKRNEQFF
-	TRBV4-1	TRBJ1-2	few	TGCGCCAGCAGCCAAGCTTCACCAGGCCTTCATTTGGACTACACCTTC	CASSQASPGLHLDYTF
TRBD2	TRBV20-1	TRBJ2-3	many	TGCAGTGCTGAAGCTTCCGGGGGGGATACGCAGTATTTT	CSAEASGGDTQYF
-	TRBV25-1	TRBJ2-7	-	TGTGCCAGCAGTCCCCCAGAACCTTCCTACGAGCAGTACTTC	CASSPPEPSYEQYF
-	TRBV30	TRBJ1-4	once	TGTGCCTGGAACCGCAGTATAAAGGAAAAACTGTTTTTT	CAWNRSIKEKLFF
-	TRBV29-1	TRBJ1-1	few	TGCAGCGTTGAAACCGGGCCAGCCTTACTGGGGGCTTTCTTT	CSVETGPALLGAFF
-	TRBV18	TRBJ2-7	-	TGTGCCAGCTCACCAACCTACCCCGGCTACGAGCAGTACTTC	CASSPTYPGYEQYF
-	TRBV7-6	TRBJ2-1	few	TGTGCCAGCGTGGGGGGGACAGGCACCTACAATGAGCAGTTCTTC	CASVGGTGTYNEQFF